This T cell receptor (beta chain) was captured in a study of blood T cell repertoires in COVID-19. Study context: Acute and convalescent COVID-19 specimens originated in the United States, Italy and Spain. PBMCs, B-cell-depleted T cells, or T cells were the source of the cDNA or gDNA that made up the material.

Trimming removed 6 bases from V and 0 bases from J; junction bases left unmatched: 1. This CDR3 comprises 14 residues. Germline CDR1 is ENHRY and CDR2 is SYGVKD. This clone was counted between two and nine times. The authors' processing: The authors estimated nucleated cell counts from reference gene primer amplification. TCRdb keeps only in-frame clones here, not all; method: immunoSEQ multiplex PCR. V and J calls and clone size are those listed in that table; D and trimming were worked out from the DNA. The sample records approximately 120,000 clones, 70% to 90% being singletons. This sequence originates from an elderly woman with acute or convalescent COVID-19. Sequencing used peripheral blood. The chain has TRBV10-3 and TRBJ1-1; TRBD1 matches at 10 bases. The DNA for the CDR3 is TGTGCCATCAGGGACAGGGGGATGAACACTGAAGCTTTCTTT. This codes for CAIRDRGMNTEAFF.